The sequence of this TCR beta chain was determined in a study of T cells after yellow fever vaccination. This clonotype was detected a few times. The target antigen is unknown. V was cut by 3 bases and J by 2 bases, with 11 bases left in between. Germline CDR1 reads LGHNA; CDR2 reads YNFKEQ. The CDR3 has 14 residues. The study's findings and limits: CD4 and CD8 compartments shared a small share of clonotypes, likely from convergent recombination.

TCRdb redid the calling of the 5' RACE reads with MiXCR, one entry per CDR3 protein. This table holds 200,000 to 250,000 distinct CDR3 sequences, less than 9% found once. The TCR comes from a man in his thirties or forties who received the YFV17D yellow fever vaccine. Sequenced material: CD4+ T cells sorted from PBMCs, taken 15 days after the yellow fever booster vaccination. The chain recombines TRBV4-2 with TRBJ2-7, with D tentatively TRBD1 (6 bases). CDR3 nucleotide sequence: TGTGCCAGCAGCCAGGGCACAGGGCCCTACGAGCAGTACTTC. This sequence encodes CASSQGTGPYEQYF.